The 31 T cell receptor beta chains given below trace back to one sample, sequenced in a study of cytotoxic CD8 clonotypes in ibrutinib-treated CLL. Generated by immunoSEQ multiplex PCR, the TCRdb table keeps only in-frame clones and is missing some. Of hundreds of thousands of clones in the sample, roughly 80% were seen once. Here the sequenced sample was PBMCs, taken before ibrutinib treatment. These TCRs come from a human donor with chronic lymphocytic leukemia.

DNA of the CDR3: TGTGCCAGTACCGCCGACAGGGGGGTCAATCAGCCCCAGCATTTT. Protein: CASTADRGVNQPQHF. The V and J genes are TRBV19 and TRBJ1-5; 9 bases are a match to TRBD1. Germline loops: CDR1 LNHDA, CDR2 SQIVND (reference sequence). V dropped 7 bases and J dropped 3; count of bases not matched to a gene: 7. The CDR3 covers 15 residues.

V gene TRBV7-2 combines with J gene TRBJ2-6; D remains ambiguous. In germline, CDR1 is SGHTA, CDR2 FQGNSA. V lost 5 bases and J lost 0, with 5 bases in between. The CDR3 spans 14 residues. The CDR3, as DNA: TGTGCCAGCAGCCCCTTCTCTGGGGCCAACGTCCTGACTTTC. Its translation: CASSPFSGANVLTF. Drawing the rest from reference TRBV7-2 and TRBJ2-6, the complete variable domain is GAGVSQSPSNKVTEKGKDVELRCDPISGHTALYWYRQSLGQGLEFLIYFQGNSAPDKSGLPSDRFSAERTGGSVSTLTIQRTQQEDSAVYLCASSPFSGANVLTFGAGSRLTVL.

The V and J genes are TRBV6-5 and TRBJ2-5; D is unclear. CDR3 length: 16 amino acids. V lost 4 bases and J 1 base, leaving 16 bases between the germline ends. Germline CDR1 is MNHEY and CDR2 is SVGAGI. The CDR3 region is CASSSLGGRSQETQYF. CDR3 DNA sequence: TGTGCCAGCAGTTCCCTGGGTGGGCGGTCCCAAGAGACCCAGTACTTC.

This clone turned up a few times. The CDR3 reads CASSLGVGTTYEQYF. The CDR3 coding sequence is TGTGCCAGCAGCTTAGGGGTGGGGACTACCTACGAGCAGTACTTC. The rearrangement joins TRBV7-9 to TRBJ2-7, with TRBD2 identical over 7 bases. V trimming: 1 base; J trimming: 2 bases; junction bases outside the gene matches: 5. CDR3 length equals 15 residues. Germline assignment: CDR1 SEHNR and CDR2 FQNEAQ (reference sequence).

CDR3: CASSFNGQMGYTF. CDR3 DNA: TGCGCCAGCAGTTTCAACGGACAGATGGGCTACACCTTC. The genes are TRBV4-3 and TRBJ1-2, with D perhaps TRBD1 (6 bases). CDR3 length equals 13 residues. Per the germline V gene, CDR1 is LGHNA and CDR2 is YSLEER. V gave up 6 bases and J gave up 8 bases, with 16 bases separating them.

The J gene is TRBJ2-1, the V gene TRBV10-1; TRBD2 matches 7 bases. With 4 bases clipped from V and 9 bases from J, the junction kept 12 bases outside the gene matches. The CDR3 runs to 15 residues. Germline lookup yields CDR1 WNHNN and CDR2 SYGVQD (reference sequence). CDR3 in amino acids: CASSGLGTTGGEQFF. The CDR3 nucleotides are TGCGCCAGCAGTGGATTGGGGACTACGGGAGGTGAGCAGTTCTTC.

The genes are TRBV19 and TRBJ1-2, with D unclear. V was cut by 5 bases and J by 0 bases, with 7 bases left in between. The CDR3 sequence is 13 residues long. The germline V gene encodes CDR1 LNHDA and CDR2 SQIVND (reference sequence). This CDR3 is CASSPIPNYGYTF. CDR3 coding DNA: TGTGCCAGTAGTCCGATTCCTAACTATGGCTACACCTTC.

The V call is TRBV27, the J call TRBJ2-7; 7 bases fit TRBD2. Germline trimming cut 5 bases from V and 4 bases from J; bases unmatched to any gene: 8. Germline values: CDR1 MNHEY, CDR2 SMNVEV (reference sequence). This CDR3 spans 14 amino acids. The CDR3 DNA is TGTGCCAGCAGTACTGGGGAGGGCCAGTACGAGCAGTACTTC. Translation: CASSTGEGQYEQYF.

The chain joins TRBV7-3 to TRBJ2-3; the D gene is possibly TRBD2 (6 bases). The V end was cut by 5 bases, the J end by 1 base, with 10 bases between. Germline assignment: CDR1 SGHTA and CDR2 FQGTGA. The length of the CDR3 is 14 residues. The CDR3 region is CASSIGTGTDTQYF. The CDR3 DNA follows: TGTGCCAGCAGCATTGGGACTGGCACAGATACGCAGTATTTT.

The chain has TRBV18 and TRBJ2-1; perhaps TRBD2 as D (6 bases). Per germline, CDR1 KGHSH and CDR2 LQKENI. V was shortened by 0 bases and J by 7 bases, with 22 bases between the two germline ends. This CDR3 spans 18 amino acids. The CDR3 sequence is CASSPPGGRVVGENEQFF. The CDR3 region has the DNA TGTGCCAGCTCACCACCCGGGGGTCGGGTGGTTGGAGAGAATGAGCAGTTCTTC.

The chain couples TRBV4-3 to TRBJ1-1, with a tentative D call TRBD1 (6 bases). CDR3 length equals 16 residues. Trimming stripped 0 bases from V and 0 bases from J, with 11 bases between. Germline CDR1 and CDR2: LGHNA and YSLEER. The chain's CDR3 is CASSQEPRTVNTEAFF. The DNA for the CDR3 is TGCGCCAGCAGCCAAGAGCCCAGGACAGTGAACACTGAAGCTTTCTTT.

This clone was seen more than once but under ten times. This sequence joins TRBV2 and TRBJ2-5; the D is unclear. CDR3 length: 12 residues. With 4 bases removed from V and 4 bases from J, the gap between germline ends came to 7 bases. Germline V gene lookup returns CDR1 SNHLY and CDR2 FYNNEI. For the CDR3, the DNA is TGTGCCAGCAGTGTTGTGGGAGAGACCCAGTACTTC. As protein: CASSVVGETQYF.

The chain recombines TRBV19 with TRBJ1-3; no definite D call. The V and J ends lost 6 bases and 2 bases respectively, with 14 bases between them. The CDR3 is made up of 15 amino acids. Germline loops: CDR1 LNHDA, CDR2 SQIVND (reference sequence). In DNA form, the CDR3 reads TGTGCCAGTAGAGGAAAGAATGAGGCTGGAAACACCATATATTTT. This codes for CASRGKNEAGNTIYF.

This CDR3 reads CASSSLGETNYGYTF. The CDR3 DNA is TGTGCCAGCAGTTCGTTGGGGGAAACCAACTATGGCTACACCTTC. This rearrangement joins TRBV28 to TRBJ1-2; possible D gene TRBD1, 5 bases. The CDR3 is 15 amino acids. Trimming removed 4 bases at V and 2 bases at J, with 14 bases between. Per the germline V gene, CDR1 is MDHEN and CDR2 is SYDVKM.

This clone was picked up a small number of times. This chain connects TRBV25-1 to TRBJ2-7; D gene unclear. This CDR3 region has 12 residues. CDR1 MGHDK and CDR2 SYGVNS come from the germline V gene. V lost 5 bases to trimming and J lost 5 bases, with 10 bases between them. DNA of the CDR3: TGTGCCAGCAGTTACTTTACTGACGAGCAGTACTTC. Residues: CASSYFTDEQYF.

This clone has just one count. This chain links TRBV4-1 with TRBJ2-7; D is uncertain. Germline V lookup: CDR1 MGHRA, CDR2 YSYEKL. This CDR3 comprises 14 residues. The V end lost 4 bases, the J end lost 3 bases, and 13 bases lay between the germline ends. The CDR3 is CASSRAPSVYEQYF. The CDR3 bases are TGCGCCAGCAGCCGGGCTCCCTCGGTCTACGAGCAGTACTTC.

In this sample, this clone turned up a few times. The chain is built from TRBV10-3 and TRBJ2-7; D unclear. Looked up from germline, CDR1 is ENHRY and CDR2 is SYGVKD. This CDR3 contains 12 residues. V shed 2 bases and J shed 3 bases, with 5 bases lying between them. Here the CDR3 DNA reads TGTGCCATCAGTGAGATCGGCTACGAGCAGTACTTC. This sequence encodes CAISEIGYEQYF.

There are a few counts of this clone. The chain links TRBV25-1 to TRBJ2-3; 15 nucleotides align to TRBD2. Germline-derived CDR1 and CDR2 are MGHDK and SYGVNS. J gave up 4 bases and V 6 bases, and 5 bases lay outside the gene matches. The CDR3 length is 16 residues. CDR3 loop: CASSDRTSGRADTQYF. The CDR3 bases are TGTGCCAGCAGCGATCGGACTAGCGGGAGGGCAGATACGCAGTATTTT.

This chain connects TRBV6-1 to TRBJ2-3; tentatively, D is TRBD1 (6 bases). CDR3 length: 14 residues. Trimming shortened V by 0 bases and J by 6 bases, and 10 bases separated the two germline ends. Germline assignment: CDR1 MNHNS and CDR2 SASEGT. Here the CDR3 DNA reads TGTGCCAGCAGTGAAGCACAGGGTTGGGATACGCAGTATTTT. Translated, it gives CASSEAQGWDTQYF.

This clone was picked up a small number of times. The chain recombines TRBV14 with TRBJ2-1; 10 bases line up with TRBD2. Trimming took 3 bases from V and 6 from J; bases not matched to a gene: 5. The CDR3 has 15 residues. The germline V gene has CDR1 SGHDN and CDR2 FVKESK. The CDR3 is CASSQLAGVGNEQFF. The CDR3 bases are TGTGCCAGCAGCCAGCTAGCGGGAGTCGGCAATGAGCAGTTCTTC.

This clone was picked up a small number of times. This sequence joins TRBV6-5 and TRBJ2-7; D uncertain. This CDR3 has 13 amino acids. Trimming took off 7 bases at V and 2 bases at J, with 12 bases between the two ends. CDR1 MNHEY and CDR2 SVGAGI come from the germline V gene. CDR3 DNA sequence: TGTGCCAGCACCCGCGGAGATGCCTACGAGCAGTACTTC. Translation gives CASTRGDAYEQYF.

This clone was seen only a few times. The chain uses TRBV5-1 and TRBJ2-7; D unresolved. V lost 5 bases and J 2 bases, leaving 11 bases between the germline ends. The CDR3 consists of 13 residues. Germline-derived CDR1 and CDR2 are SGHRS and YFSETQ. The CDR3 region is CASRFGSTYEQYF. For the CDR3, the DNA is TGCGCCAGCAGATTCGGGTCGACCTACGAGCAGTACTTC.

The CDR3 loop reads CASSPDIRNVLTF. CDR3 in DNA: TGTGCCAGCAGTCCCGACATCAGGAACGTCCTGACTTTC. The chain recombines TRBV6-5 with TRBJ2-6; D gene uncertain. The CDR3 totals 13 residues. The germline V gene has CDR1 MNHEY and CDR2 SVGAGI. V shed 5 bases and J shed 10 bases, with 12 bases lying between them.

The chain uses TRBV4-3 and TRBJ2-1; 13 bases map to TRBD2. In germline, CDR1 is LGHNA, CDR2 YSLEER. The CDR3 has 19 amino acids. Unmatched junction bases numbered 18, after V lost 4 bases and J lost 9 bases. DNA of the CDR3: TGCGCCAGCAGCCTTTTAACCGGGACTAGCGGGATAGTGGGATCTGAGCAGTTCTTC. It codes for CASSLLTGTSGIVGSEQFF.

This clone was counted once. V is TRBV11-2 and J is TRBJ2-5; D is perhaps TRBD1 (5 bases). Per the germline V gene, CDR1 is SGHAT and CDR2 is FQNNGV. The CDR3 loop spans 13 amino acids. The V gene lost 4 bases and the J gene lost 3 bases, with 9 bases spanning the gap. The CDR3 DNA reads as TGTGCCAGCAGCTCAGTCAGGGAAGAGACCCAGTACTTC. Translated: CASSSVREETQYF.

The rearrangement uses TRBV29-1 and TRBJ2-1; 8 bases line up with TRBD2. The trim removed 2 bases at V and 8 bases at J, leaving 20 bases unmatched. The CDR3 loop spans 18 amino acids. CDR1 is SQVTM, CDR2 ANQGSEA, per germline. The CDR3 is CSVETAREGSWSLYEQFF. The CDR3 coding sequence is TGCAGCGTTGAAACGGCCCGGGAGGGCTCCTGGTCTCTGTATGAGCAGTTCTTC.

Written as DNA, the CDR3 is TGTGCCAGCAGCGTAGGGGGTTACAAAAACATTCAGTACTTC. Its protein is CASSVGGYKNIQYF. The chain has TRBV9 and TRBJ2-4; D uncertain. With 0 bases removed from V and 3 bases from J, the gap between germline ends came to 7 bases. Germline values: CDR1 SGDLS, CDR2 YYNGEE. This CDR3 region has 14 residues.

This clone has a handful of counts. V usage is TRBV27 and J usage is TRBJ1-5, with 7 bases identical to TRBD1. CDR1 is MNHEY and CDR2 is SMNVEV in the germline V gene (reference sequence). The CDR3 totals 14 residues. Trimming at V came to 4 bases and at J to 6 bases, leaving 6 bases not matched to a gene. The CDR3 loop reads CASSSEGARQPQHF. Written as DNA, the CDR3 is TGTGCCAGCAGTTCGGAGGGGGCTCGTCAGCCCCAGCATTTT.

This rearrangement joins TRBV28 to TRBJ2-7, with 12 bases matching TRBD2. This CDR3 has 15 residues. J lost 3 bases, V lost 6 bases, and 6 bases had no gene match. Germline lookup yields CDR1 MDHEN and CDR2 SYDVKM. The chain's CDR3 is CASRDGLAGRYEQYF. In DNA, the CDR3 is TGTGCCAGCAGGGACGGACTAGCGGGACGCTACGAGCAGTACTTC.

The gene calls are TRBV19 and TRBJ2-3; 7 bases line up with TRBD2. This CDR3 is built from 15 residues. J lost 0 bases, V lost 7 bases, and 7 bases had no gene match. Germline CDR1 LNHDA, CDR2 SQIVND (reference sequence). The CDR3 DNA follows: TGTGCCAGTAAATCTAGCGGCCGTAGCACAGATACGCAGTATTTT. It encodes CASKSSGRSTDTQYF.

The CDR3 here is CASWGRDFSYEQYF. As DNA, the CDR3 is TGTGCCAGCTGGGGCCGGGACTTCTCCTACGAGCAGTACTTC. This chain links TRBV27 with TRBJ2-7; tentatively, D is TRBD2 (6 bases). CDR1 is MNHEY and CDR2 is SMNVEV in the germline V gene (reference sequence). V dropped 8 bases and J dropped 0 bases, with 14 bases sitting between them. This CDR3 has 14 residues.